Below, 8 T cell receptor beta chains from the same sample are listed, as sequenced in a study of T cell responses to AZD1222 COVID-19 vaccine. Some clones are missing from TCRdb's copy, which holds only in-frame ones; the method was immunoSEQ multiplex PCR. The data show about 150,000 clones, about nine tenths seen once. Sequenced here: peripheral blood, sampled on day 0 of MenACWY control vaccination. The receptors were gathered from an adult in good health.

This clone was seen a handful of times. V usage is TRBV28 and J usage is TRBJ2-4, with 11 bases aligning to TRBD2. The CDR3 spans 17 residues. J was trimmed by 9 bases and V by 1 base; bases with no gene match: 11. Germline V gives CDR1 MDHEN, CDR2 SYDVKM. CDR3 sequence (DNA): TGTGCCAGCAGTTTATTCGACTTAGCGGGGGGGCCCGGCATTCAGTACTTC. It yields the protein CASSLFDLAGGPGIQYF. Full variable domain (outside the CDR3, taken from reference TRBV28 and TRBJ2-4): DVKVTQSSRYLVKRTGEKVFLECVQDMDHENMFWYRQDPGLGLRLIYFSYDVKMKEKGDIPEGYSVSREKKERFSLILESASTNQTSMYLCASSLFDLAGGPGIQYFGAGTRLSVL.

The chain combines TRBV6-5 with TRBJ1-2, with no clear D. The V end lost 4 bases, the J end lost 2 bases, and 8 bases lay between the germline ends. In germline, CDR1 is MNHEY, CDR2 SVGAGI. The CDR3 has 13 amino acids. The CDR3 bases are TGTGCCAGCAGTTTTAGCTCCAACTATGGCTACACCTTC. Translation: CASSFSSNYGYTF.

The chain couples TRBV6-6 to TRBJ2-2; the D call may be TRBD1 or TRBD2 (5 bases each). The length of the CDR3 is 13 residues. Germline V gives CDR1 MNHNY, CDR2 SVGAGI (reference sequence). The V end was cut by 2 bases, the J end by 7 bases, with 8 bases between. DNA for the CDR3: TGTGCCAGCAGTTACCGGGACCTCGGGGAGCTGTTTTTT. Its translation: CASSYRDLGELFF.

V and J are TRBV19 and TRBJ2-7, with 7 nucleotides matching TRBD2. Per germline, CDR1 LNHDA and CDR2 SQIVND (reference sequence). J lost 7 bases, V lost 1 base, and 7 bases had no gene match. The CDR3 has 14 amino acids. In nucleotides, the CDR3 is TGTGCCAGTAGTATAGCCTTGGGAGGGTTTGAGCAGTACTTC. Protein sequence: CASSIALGGFEQYF.

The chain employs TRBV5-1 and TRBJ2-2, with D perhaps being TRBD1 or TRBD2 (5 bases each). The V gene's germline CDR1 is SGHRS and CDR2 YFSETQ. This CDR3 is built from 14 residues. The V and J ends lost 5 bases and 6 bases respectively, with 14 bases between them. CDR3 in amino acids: CASSPWDVSGELFF. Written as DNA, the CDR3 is TGCGCCAGCAGTCCTTGGGACGTCTCCGGGGAGCTGTTTTTT.

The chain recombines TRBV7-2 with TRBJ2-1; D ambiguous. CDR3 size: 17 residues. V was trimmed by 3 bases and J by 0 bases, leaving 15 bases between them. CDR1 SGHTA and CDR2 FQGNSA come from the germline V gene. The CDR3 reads CASSFAPVLSSYNEQFF. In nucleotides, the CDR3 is TGTGCCAGCAGCTTTGCCCCGGTCCTGAGCTCCTACAATGAGCAGTTCTTC. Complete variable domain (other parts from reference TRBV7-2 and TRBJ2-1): GAGVSQSPSNKVTEKGKDVELRCDPISGHTALYWYRQSLGQGLEFLIYFQGNSAPDKSGLPSDRFSAERTGGSVSTLTIQRTQQEDSAVYLCASSFAPVLSSYNEQFFGPGTRLTVL.

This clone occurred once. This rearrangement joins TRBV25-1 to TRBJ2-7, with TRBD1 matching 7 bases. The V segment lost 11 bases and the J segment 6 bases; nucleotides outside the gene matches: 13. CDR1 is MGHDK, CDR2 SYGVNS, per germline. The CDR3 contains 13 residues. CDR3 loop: CASMGTAAFEQYF. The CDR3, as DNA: TGTGCCTCCATGGGGACAGCGGCCTTCGAGCAGTACTTC.

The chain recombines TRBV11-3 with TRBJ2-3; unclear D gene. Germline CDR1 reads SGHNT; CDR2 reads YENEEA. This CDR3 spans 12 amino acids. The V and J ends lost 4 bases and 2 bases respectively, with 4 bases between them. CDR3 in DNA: TGTGCCAGCAGCTCCTACACAGATACGCAGTATTTT. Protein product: CASSSYTDTQYF.